This TCR beta chain was sequenced during a study of metastatic and nonmetastatic thyroid tumors. This clone has at least ten counts. In the study's own analysis: For papillary thyroid cancer, a distant-metastasis classifier was constructed from CDR3 differences observed across clinicopathological groups. TCRdb used MiXCR to call clones anew from the PCR reads. The V and J calls and clone size come from TCRdb's table, not from the authors' own analysis. The table shows about 43,000 clones, with approximately 3% occurring only once. No treatment of any kind had been given to any patient before thyroid surgery. What was sequenced was blood. The TCR was taken from a female donor with papillary thyroid cancer or a benign thyroid nodule (not recorded which). Some clones in this sample may be carry-over from other donors' samples.

CDR3 DNA sequence: TGTGCCATCAGTGAGTCCGGGACAGAGGAAAAACTGTTTTTT. Its protein product is CAISESGTEEKLFF. The rearrangement links TRBV10-3 to TRBJ1-4; 7 bases line up with TRBD1. Trimming cost V 0 bases and J 8 bases; bases outside gene matches: 3. Germline V lookup: CDR1 ENHRY, CDR2 SYGVKD. The CDR3 has 14 amino acids.